The 17 T cell receptor beta chains below all came from one sample that was sequenced in a study of blood T cell repertoires in COVID-19. Measured with immunoSEQ multiplex PCR; TCRdb has only the in-frame clones, and not every one. The sample holds approximately 140,000 clones, 80% to 90% seen once. Sequencing was performed on peripheral blood. Receptor source: an older woman with COVID-19, enrolled during active disease.

The V gene is TRBV7-6, the J gene TRBJ2-7; 13 bases agree with TRBD2. V was pared by 3 bases and J by 4 bases, with 0 bases of the junction left unmatched. CDR3 size: 14 residues. The V gene's germline CDR1 is SGHVS and CDR2 FNYEAQ. CDR3 sequence reads: CASSLTSGGYEQYF. The CDR3 DNA reads as TGTGCCAGCAGCTTGACTAGCGGGGGGTACGAGCAGTACTTC.

J is TRBJ1-6 and V is TRBV3-1 (or the pseudogene TRBV3-2); D is possibly TRBD1 (5 bases). CDR1 and CDR2 (germline): LGHDT, YNNKEL (reference sequence). Trimming removed 0 bases at V and 3 bases at J, with 15 bases between. The CDR3 sequence is 18 residues long. CDR3 residues: CASSQDRVSPIYNSPLHF. CDR3 sequence (DNA): TGTGCCAGCAGCCAAGACAGGGTATCTCCAATCTATAATTCACCCCTCCACTTT.

The V call is TRBV19, the J call TRBJ1-3; 8 positions match TRBD1. The CDR3 contains 17 residues. V shed 5 bases and J 0 bases; nucleotides not matched to a gene: 9. In germline, CDR1 is LNHDA, CDR2 SQIVND (reference sequence). CDR3 sequence: CASSFRTGKNSGNTIYF. In DNA, the CDR3 is TGTGCCAGTAGTTTTCGGACAGGGAAAAACTCTGGAAACACCATATATTTT.

The chain combines TRBV3-1 (or the pseudogene TRBV3-2) with TRBJ1-2; TRBD1 matches at 12 bases. This CDR3 is built from 15 residues. In germline, CDR1 is LGHDT, CDR2 YNNKEL (reference sequence). Trimming cost V 4 bases and J 5 bases; bases outside gene matches: 5. The CDR3 loop is CASSLSGQGAYGYTF. The DNA of the CDR3 is TGTGCCAGCAGCCTTTCGGGACAGGGGGCTTATGGCTACACCTTC.

The chain is built from TRBV3-1 (or the pseudogene TRBV3-2) and TRBJ1-4, with a weak D call TRBD1 (6 bases). The germline V gene has CDR1 LGHDT and CDR2 YNNKEL (reference sequence). The CDR3 spans 15 residues. Trimming pared 3 bases from V and 5 bases from J, leaving 13 bases between. The CDR3 loop is CASSHITDRNEKLFF. The CDR3, as DNA: TGTGCCAGCAGCCATATTACCGACAGGAATGAAAAACTGTTTTTT.

The chain is built from TRBV5-1 and TRBJ2-5, with TRBD1 matching 8 bases. From germline, CDR1 is SGHRS and CDR2 YFSETQ. V lost 1 base and J lost 2; bases outside the gene matches: 7. CDR3 length: 16 amino acids. CDR3 loop: CASSLRGQAPQETQYF. The CDR3 nucleotides read TGCGCCAGCAGCTTGCGGGGACAGGCACCTCAAGAGACCCAGTACTTC. The full variable domain, completed using reference TRBV5-1 and TRBJ2-5, is KAGVTQTPRYLIKTRGQQVTLSCSPISGHRSVSWYQQTPGQGLQFLFEYFSETQRNKGNFPGRFSGRQFSNSRSEMNVSTLELGDSALYLCASSLRGQAPQETQYFGPGTRLLVL.

The chain recombines TRBV19 with TRBJ1-5; D is perhaps TRBD1 (6 bases). The CDR3 loop spans 13 amino acids. V was cut by 8 bases and J by 1 base, with 9 bases left in between. Germline CDR1 reads LNHDA; CDR2 reads SQIVND (reference sequence). The CDR3 nucleotides read TGTGCCAGTCAGGGGTACAGCAATCAGCCCCAGCATTTT. Translating it yields CASQGYSNQPQHF.

This clone was found many times. The rearrangement joins TRBV4-2 to TRBJ2-3; D unresolved. This CDR3 comprises 13 residues. V lost 0 bases, J lost 10 bases, and 11 bases lay in between. Germline CDR1 and CDR2: LGHNA and YNFKEQ. The CDR3 sequence is CASSQDSLAAQYF. Written as DNA, the CDR3 is TGTGCCAGCAGCCAAGATAGCCTCGCAGCGCAGTATTTT.

The V call is TRBV24-1, the J call TRBJ2-3; maybe TRBD1 (5 bases). This CDR3 has 14 amino acids. The germline CDR1 and CDR2 sequences are KGHDR and SFDVKD. Trimming cost V 9 bases and J 0 bases, with 12 bases left between them. The CDR3 bases are TGTGCCACCGCCCCAAAGGGGAGCACAGATACGCAGTATTTT. Protein: CATAPKGSTDTQYF.

CDR3 in amino acids: CASSISDNTEAFF. As DNA, the CDR3 is TGTGCCAGTAGTATTTCAGATAATACTGAAGCTTTCTTT. The chain is built from TRBV19 and TRBJ1-1; D uncertain. This CDR3 contains 13 residues. V was shortened by 3 bases and J by 5 bases, with 10 bases between the two germline ends. The germline V gene encodes CDR1 LNHDA and CDR2 SQIVND (reference sequence).

The chain joins TRBV19 to TRBJ2-3; the match to TRBD1 covers 7 bases. CDR1 and CDR2 (germline): LNHDA, SQIVND (reference sequence). The length of the CDR3 is 14 residues. The V segment lost 2 bases and the J segment 5 bases; nucleotides outside the gene matches: 4. The CDR3 region is CASSITGDKDTQYF. The CDR3 bases are TGTGCCAGTAGTATAACAGGGGACAAAGATACGCAGTATTTT.

The chain uses TRBV5-1 and TRBJ2-7; 10 bases line up with TRBD1. Trimming at V came to 4 bases and at J to 2 bases, leaving 3 bases not matched to a gene. CDR1 is SGHRS and CDR2 is YFSETQ in the germline V gene. The CDR3 totals 14 residues. The CDR3 DNA is TGCGCCAGCAGCAACGGACAGGGGGCCTACGAGCAGTACTTC. Amino acids: CASSNGQGAYEQYF.

The V gene is TRBV6-5, the J gene TRBJ1-6, with a tentative D call TRBD1 (6 bases). The germline V gene encodes CDR1 MNHEY and CDR2 SVGAGI. The CDR3 spans 15 residues. Trimming took 4 bases from V and 10 from J, leaving 17 bases between them. CDR3: CASSSQGSGYSPLHF. The CDR3 DNA reads as TGTGCCAGCAGTTCACAGGGTAGTGGCTACTCACCCCTCCACTTT.

The rearrangement joins TRBV5-1 to TRBJ2-2; 11 positions agree with TRBD1. From germline, CDR1 is SGHRS and CDR2 YFSETQ. Trimming at V came to 0 bases and at J to 6 bases, leaving 4 bases not matched to a gene. The CDR3 sequence is 16 residues long. DNA for the CDR3: TGCGCCAGCAGCTTGGACGGGACAGGGGGTTCCGGGGAGCTGTTTTTT. Translating it yields CASSLDGTGGSGELFF.

This clone has only a few counts. This chain joins TRBV7-9 and TRBJ2-7; D possibly matches TRBD1 or TRBD2 (5 bases each). The CDR3 contains 14 residues. Trimming removed 5 bases from V and 3 bases from J, with 14 bases in between. Germline V CDR1 and CDR2: SEHNR, FQNEAQ (reference sequence). The DNA of the CDR3 is TGTGCCAGCAGCAGGGGACCGAGGAGCTACGAGCAGTACTTC. Translation gives CASSRGPRSYEQYF.

The gene calls are TRBV4-3 and TRBJ2-7, with 9 bases that match TRBD2. The CDR3 sequence is 15 residues long. Losses at the gene ends were 6 bases for V and 6 bases for J; bases not matched to a gene: 12. The germline gives CDR1 LGHNA, CDR2 YSLEER. The CDR3 is CASRISPGLASEQYF. The CDR3 nucleotides read TGCGCCAGCAGAATATCCCCGGGACTAGCCAGCGAGCAGTACTTC.

CDR3 sequence: CASSPRDSPLTANTGELFF. The CDR3 DNA is TGTGCCAGCTCACCTAGGGACAGCCCTTTAACCGCGAACACCGGGGAGCTGTTTTTT. The chain has TRBV18 and TRBJ2-2; 7 nucleotides agree with TRBD1. Looked up from germline, CDR1 is KGHSH and CDR2 is LQKENI. V was pared by 3 bases and J by 0 bases, with 13 bases of the junction left unmatched. There are 19 residues in the CDR3.